This TCR beta chain derives from a study of blood T cell repertoires in COVID-19. Across the whole study: The United States, Italy and Spain supplied acute and convalescent COVID-19 samples. PBMCs, B-cell-depleted T cells, or T cells were the source of the cDNA or gDNA that made up the material.

Seattle patients were enrolled while actively infected and followed longitudinally. This clone has a handful of counts. The CDR3 has 16 amino acids. The germline V gene encodes CDR1 LNHDA and CDR2 SQIVND (reference sequence). V lost 5 bases, J lost 0 bases, and 14 bases lay in between. Profiling relied on immunoSEQ multiplex PCR, and the TCRdb table lists in-frame clones only, not all of them. The repertoire holds over 150,000 clones, with approximately 86% as singletons. The sample consisted of peripheral blood. The chain uses TRBV19 and TRBJ1-3; D is possibly TRBD1 (6 bases). The source is a woman older than 75 with COVID-19, enrolled during active disease. CDR3 sequence: CASSADRLLSGNTIYF. Written as DNA, the CDR3 is TGTGCCAGTAGTGCGGACAGATTACTCTCTGGAAACACCATATATTTT.